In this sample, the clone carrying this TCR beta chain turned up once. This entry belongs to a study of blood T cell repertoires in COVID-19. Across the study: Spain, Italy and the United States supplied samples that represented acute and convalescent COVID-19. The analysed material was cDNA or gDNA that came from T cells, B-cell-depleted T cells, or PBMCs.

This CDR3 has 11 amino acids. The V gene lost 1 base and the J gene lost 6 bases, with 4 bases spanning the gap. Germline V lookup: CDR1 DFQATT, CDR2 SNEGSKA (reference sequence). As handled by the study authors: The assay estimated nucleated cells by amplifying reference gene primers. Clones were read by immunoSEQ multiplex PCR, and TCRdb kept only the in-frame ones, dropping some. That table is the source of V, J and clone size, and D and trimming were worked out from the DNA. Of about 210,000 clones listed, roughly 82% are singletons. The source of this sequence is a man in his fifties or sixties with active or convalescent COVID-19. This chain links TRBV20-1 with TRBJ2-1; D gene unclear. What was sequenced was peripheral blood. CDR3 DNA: TGCAGTGCTAGAGTTATCAATGAGCAGTTCTTC. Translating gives CSARVINEQFF.